These T cell receptor beta chains were read from a single sample in a study of cytomegalovirus exposure and HLA in healthy donors. Only in-frame clones appear in the TCRdb table, and some are missing; sequencing was by immunoSEQ multiplex PCR. This table holds 30,000 to 40,000 clones, 60% to 70% found once. The sample was PBMCs. The receptors come from a man in his forties in good health and CMV-seronegative. The conserved cysteine and the conserved F or W are not part of the CDR3 here. Part of the rows lack a size; the others show once, few, many or a class for expanded clones.

TRBV27,.,TRBJ2-7,ASSPGGQTSYEQY
TRBV7-2,.,TRBJ2-7,ASSFLGPYEQY
TRBV6-5,.,TRBJ1-5,ASSFGQDQPQH
TRBV5-4,few,TRBJ1-1,ASSLDTLNTEAF
TRBV18,few,TRBJ1-3,ASSPPMQGAETIY
TRBV14,.,TRBJ1-6,ASSPTTGKGSASYNSPLH
TRBV2,.,TRBJ2-7,ASNTGPYEQY
TRBV5-1,few,TRBJ2-2,ASSGAYWVFAGELF
TRBV4-1,.,TRBJ1-1,ASSQRTVTSEAF
TRBV6-5,.,TRBJ1-1,ASSYTGTGGTEAF
TRBV29-1,.,TRBJ2-3,SVEQGRGITDTQY
TRBV2,once,TRBJ1-1,ASSNQGPGEAF
TRBV6-6,.,TRBJ2-1,ASSYLLAGGFNEQF
TRBV7-6,.,TRBJ2-7,ASSSNRGSYEQY
TRBV9,.,TRBJ1-4,ASSARGQTNEKLF
TRBV7-2,.,TRBJ1-1,ASSFKGQNTEAF
TRBV30,.,TRBJ1-1,AWSLGVSTEAF
TRBV30,.,TRBJ2-6,AWSVTGAGANVLT
TRBV5-1,.,TRBJ1-1,ASSLPGNTEAF
TRBV11-3,.,TRBJ1-1,ASSHTGQSPTEAF
TRBV16,.,TRBJ2-7,ASSQSRTHYEQY
TRBV7-2,.,TRBJ1-1,ASSMDRVGSEAF